The 15 T cell receptor beta chains below were found in one sample sequenced in a study of blood T cell repertoires in COVID-19. Method: immunoSEQ multiplex PCR; TCRdb's copy keeps in-frame clones and lacks some. The profile shows roughly 330,000 clones, 80% to 90% of them singletons. The sequencing input was PBMCs or T cells enriched from blood (not recorded which). The receptor source for this set is a woman aged 18-30 years who had recovered from COVID-19.

The chain recombines TRBV5-1 with TRBJ1-1, with a tentative D call TRBD1 (6 bases). V was cut by 0 bases and J by 4 bases, with 13 bases left in between. In germline, CDR1 is SGHRS, CDR2 YFSETQ. The CDR3 has 15 amino acids. CDR3: CASSLDSLGGTEAFF. Here the CDR3 DNA reads TGCGCCAGCAGCTTGGATTCGTTAGGGGGCACTGAAGCTTTCTTT.

This chain uses TRBV9 with TRBJ2-7; possible D gene TRBD2, 6 bases. The CDR3 is 14 amino acids. Per germline, CDR1 SGDLS and CDR2 YYNGEE. V gave up 4 bases and J gave up 2 bases, with 13 bases separating them. The CDR3 reads CASSHPGDPYEQYF. Here the CDR3 DNA reads TGTGCCAGCAGCCATCCGGGGGATCCCTACGAGCAGTACTTC.

The V call is TRBV19, the J call TRBJ1-6; D not resolved. V lost 5 bases and J 10 bases, leaving 15 bases between the germline ends. The CDR3 has 14 residues. CDR1 and CDR2 (germline): LNHDA, SQIVND (reference sequence). The CDR3 coding sequence is TGTGCCAGTAGTCAGCGGGCGGTCGGCTCACCCCTCCACTTT. Translated: CASSQRAVGSPLHF.

This chain uses TRBV19 with TRBJ1-1; D uncertain. This CDR3 spans 17 amino acids. CDR1 LNHDA and CDR2 SQIVND come from the germline V gene (reference sequence). Between the trimmed V and J ends, which lost 0 bases and 0 bases, there was a span of 14 bases. The CDR3 loop is CASSIDVRSRVNTEAFF. The CDR3 DNA is TGTGCCAGTAGTATAGATGTCCGTTCCCGGGTGAACACTGAAGCTTTCTTT.

The CDR3 DNA reads TGTGCCACAGGGACAGGGGTGAATTCACCCCTCCACTTT. Amino acid sequence: CATGTGVNSPLHF. V and J are TRBV10-3 and TRBJ1-6; 10 nucleotides agree with TRBD1. V was pared by 10 bases and J by 7 bases, with 4 bases of the junction left unmatched. The length of the CDR3 is 13 residues. The germline V gene has CDR1 ENHRY and CDR2 SYGVKD.

The chain links TRBV11-2 to TRBJ1-3; D not resolved. V lost 4 bases, J lost 5 bases, and 12 bases lay in between. The CDR3 loop spans 14 amino acids. The germline CDR1 and CDR2 sequences are SGHAT and FQNNGV. The CDR3 DNA reads as TGTGCCAGCAGCTGGGGAGATCAACGAAACACCATATATTTT. Protein product: CASSWGDQRNTIYF.

This chain links TRBV12-5 with TRBJ2-1; weak D call: TRBD1 (5 bases). V shed 5 bases and J shed 7 bases, with 12 bases lying between them. The CDR3 extends over 13 amino acids. In germline, CDR1 is LGHNT, CDR2 FRNRAP. The CDR3 DNA reads as TGTGCTAGTGGTCCCGCGGACAATAATGAGCAGTTCTTC. Amino acids: CASGPADNNEQFF.

The rearrangement uses TRBV4-1 and TRBJ2-1, with 10 bases aligning to TRBD2. V lost 5 bases, J lost 6 bases, and 4 bases stayed unmatched. Germline lookup yields CDR1 MGHRA and CDR2 YSYEKL. The CDR3 has 14 amino acids. The CDR3 DNA reads as TGCGCCAGCAGCTTACTAGCGGGGTCCAATGAGCAGTTCTTC. Protein: CASSLLAGSNEQFF.

The chain links TRBV15 to TRBJ1-6; possibly TRBD1 for D (6 bases). This CDR3 is 15 amino acids long. Germline V gene data show CDR1 as LNHNV and CDR2 as YYDKDF (reference sequence). V was shortened by 0 bases and J by 8 bases, with 11 bases between the two germline ends. The chain's CDR3 is CATSRDLGGDSPLHF. DNA of the CDR3: TGTGCCACCAGCAGAGATTTAGGGGGGGATTCACCCCTCCACTTT. Full variable domain (remainder filled in from reference TRBV15 and TRBJ1-6): DAMVIQNPRYQVTQFGKPVTLSCSQTLNHNVMYWYQQKSSQAPKLLFHYYDKDFNNEADTPDNFQSRRPNTSFCFLDIRSPGLGDTAMYLCATSRDLGGDSPLHFGNGTRLTVT.

This clone was recorded a few times. This chain uses TRBV5-1 with TRBJ2-7; TRBD2 might be the D (5 bases). The CDR3 runs 16 residues. V was shortened by 0 bases and J by 4 bases, with 17 bases between the two germline ends. Germline CDR1 and CDR2: SGHRS and YFSETQ. The CDR3, as DNA: TGCGCCAGCAGCTTGGCTCCCAGCGGACGAGTTTACGAGCAGTACTTC. It is translated as CASSLAPSGRVYEQYF.

The V call is TRBV11-2, the J call TRBJ2-7; 12 bases are shared with TRBD2. Germline V gene sequence: CDR1 SGHAT, CDR2 FQNNGV. This CDR3 has 17 residues. V was clipped by 4 bases and J by 2 bases; unmatched bases: 9. This CDR3 reads CASSSLRTSGDPYEQYF. The CDR3 DNA reads as TGTGCCAGCAGCTCTCTCCGGACTAGCGGGGACCCCTACGAGCAGTACTTC.

V usage is TRBV13 and J usage is TRBJ2-1; 9 bases agree with TRBD2. The CDR3 loop spans 14 amino acids. J gave up 7 bases and V 1 base, and 2 bases lay outside the gene matches. Germline V gene sequence: CDR1 PRHDT, CDR2 FYEKMQ (reference sequence). The CDR3 bases are TGTGCCAGCAGCTTAGAGGCGGGAGGGAATGAGCAGTTCTTC. Residues: CASSLEAGGNEQFF.

The chain recombines TRBV9 with TRBJ2-7; D possibly corresponds to TRBD2 (5 bases). Germline V gives CDR1 SGDLS, CDR2 YYNGEE. The CDR3 spans 14 residues. The V end lost 2 bases, the J end lost 3 bases, and 12 bases lay between the germline ends. The DNA for the CDR3 is TGTGCCAGCAGCGTGAAGGGAGACGACTACGAGCAGTACTTC. Its translation: CASSVKGDDYEQYF. The variable domain in full, completed from reference TRBV9 and TRBJ2-7, reads DSGVTQTPKHLITATGQRVTLRCSPRSGDLSVYWYQQSLDQGLQFLIQYYNGEERAKGNILERFSAQQFPDLHSELNLSSLELGDSALYFCASSVKGDDYEQYFGPGTRLTVT.

This chain joins TRBV28 and TRBJ2-7; TRBD1 matches 11 bases. V shed 6 bases and J 6 bases; nucleotides not matched to a gene: 7. The CDR3 runs to 14 residues. Germline loops: CDR1 MDHEN, CDR2 SYDVKM. The CDR3 sequence is CASRRPGQGGEQYF. CDR3 sequence (DNA): TGTGCCAGCAGAAGACCGGGACAGGGGGGCGAGCAGTACTTC.

This chain joins TRBV6-2 or TRBV6-3 and TRBJ1-1, with 9 nucleotides matching TRBD1. Germline V lookup: CDR1 MNHEY, CDR2 SVGEGT. This CDR3 spans 14 amino acids. With V trimmed by 4 bases and J by 3 bases, 3 bases remained unmatched. The CDR3 bases are TGTGCCAGCAGTTTACAGGGGGCAGACACTGAAGCTTTCTTT. Translating it yields CASSLQGADTEAFF.